These 28 T cell receptor beta chains share one sample of origin, sequenced in a study of cytomegalovirus exposure and HLA in healthy donors. Assay used: immunoSEQ multiplex PCR; TCRdb lists only in-frame clones, some missing. The table includes 150,000 or so clones, 87% detected once. Sequencing was carried out using PBMCs. These receptors were collected from a woman aged 30 to 39 in good health and CMV-seronegative.

This chain's CDR3 is CASSAGQGAVADTQYF. As DNA, the CDR3 is TGTGCCAGCAGTGCTGGACAGGGGGCTGTGGCAGATACGCAGTATTTT. The rearrangement links TRBV25-1 to TRBJ2-3, with 11 nucleotides matching TRBD1. After removal of 4 bases from V and 4 bases from J, the junction contained 7 bases not matched to a gene. The CDR3 covers 16 residues. Germline-derived CDR1 and CDR2 are MGHDK and SYGVNS.

The chain combines TRBV4-1 with TRBJ1-1; D gene ambiguous. Deletions cut 0 bases from V and 9 bases from J, with 14 bases between. The CDR3 consists of 14 residues. The germline V gene encodes CDR1 MGHRA and CDR2 YSYEKL. The CDR3 DNA reads TGCGCCAGCAGCCAAGAACCTCGGAGGGAGAAAGCTTTCTTT. This gives the protein CASSQEPRREKAFF.

This rearrangement joins TRBV7-2 to TRBJ1-5, with D uncertain. Germline-derived CDR1 and CDR2 are SGHTA and FQGNSA. The CDR3 runs 13 residues. V lost 5 bases and J 7 bases, leaving 12 bases between the germline ends. CDR3 amino acids: CASSTDLNQPQHF. Here the CDR3 DNA reads TGTGCCAGCAGCACAGACCTAAACCAGCCCCAGCATTTT.

CDR3 residues: CASSPVAGSGNEQFF. The CDR3 DNA sequence: TGTGCCAGCAGCCCGGTAGCGGGGTCGGGGAATGAGCAGTTCTTC. The rearrangement links TRBV7-6 to TRBJ2-1; 8 nucleotides agree with TRBD2. The length of the CDR3 is 15 residues. Trimming took 5 bases from V and 7 from J; bases not matched to a gene: 10. Germline V gene data show CDR1 as SGHVS and CDR2 as FNYEAQ.

The chain has TRBV6-5 and TRBJ2-1; D possibly corresponds to TRBD1 (6 bases). The CDR3 extends over 13 amino acids. Trimming took off 5 bases at V and 5 bases at J, with 10 bases between the two ends. Germline V gene sequence: CDR1 MNHEY, CDR2 SVGAGI. Here the CDR3 DNA reads TGTGCCAGCAGTCGGGACAACCACAATGAGCAGTTCTTC. Encoded protein: CASSRDNHNEQFF.

The chain links TRBV10-2 to TRBJ2-1, with D possibly matching TRBD1 (5 bases). This CDR3 comprises 15 residues. The V end was cut by 0 bases, the J end by 4 bases, with 10 bases between. Germline V lookup: CDR1 WSHSY, CDR2 SAAADI. CDR3 sequence: CASSESWGQYNEQFF. In DNA form, the CDR3 reads TGCGCCAGCAGTGAGTCCTGGGGCCAATACAATGAGCAGTTCTTC.

CDR3 residues: CASSPAGQGASSPLHF. CDR3 DNA sequence: TGTGCCAGCTCACCCGCTGGTCAGGGGGCTAGCTCACCCCTCCACTTT. This chain connects TRBV18 to TRBJ1-6; 8 bases are a match to TRBD1. The junction had 11 bases not matched to a gene; V was cut back by 3 bases and J by 10 bases. CDR1 and CDR2 (germline): KGHSH, LQKENI. This CDR3 has 16 residues.

The chain links TRBV4-2 to TRBJ1-1; D is unclear. Germline V gene sequence: CDR1 LGHNA, CDR2 YNFKEQ. Trimming took off 4 bases at V and 3 bases at J, with 12 bases between the two ends. This CDR3 region has 14 residues. The CDR3 loop reads CASSPNRAYTEAFF. Here the CDR3 DNA reads TGTGCCAGCAGCCCGAACAGAGCATACACTGAAGCTTTCTTT.

The rearrangement joins TRBV6-5 to TRBJ1-2; D not certain. This CDR3 is 13 amino acids long. The V gene's germline CDR1 is MNHEY and CDR2 SVGAGI. The ends were cut back, 6 bases at V and 3 bases at J, with 11 bases in the middle. The CDR3 nucleotides read TGTGCCAGCAGATCCACAGATTACTATGGCTACACCTTC. This sequence encodes CASRSTDYYGYTF.

In this sample, this clone turned up once. V and J are TRBV10-1 and TRBJ2-7, with a tentative D call TRBD1 (6 bases). The CDR3 covers 12 residues. CDR1 and CDR2 (germline): WNHNN, SYGVQD (reference sequence). Trimming took off 2 bases at V and 6 bases at J, with 8 bases between the two ends. CDR3 DNA sequence: TGCGCCAGCAGTGAGGGGGACACCGAGCAGTACTTC. This encodes CASSEGDTEQYF.

This clone was seen only once. The chain recombines TRBV6-1 with TRBJ2-5, with D perhaps TRBD2 (6 bases). This CDR3 comprises 15 residues. Germline V gene lookup returns CDR1 MNHNS and CDR2 SASEGT. V lost 4 bases to trimming and J lost 2 bases, with 14 bases between them. CDR3 coding DNA: TGTGCCAGCAGTGGGCGTGCTAGCGTACAAGAGACCCAGTACTTC. Translated, it gives CASSGRASVQETQYF.

This clone is judged large. This chain links TRBV14 with TRBJ1-2; 10 bases fit TRBD1. Germline CDR1 and CDR2: SGHDN and FVKESK. The CDR3 loop spans 17 amino acids. V shed 4 bases, J shed 6 bases, and the junction held 14 bases outside the gene matches. The CDR3 here is CASSPLPVTGGADGYTF. CDR3 DNA: TGTGCCAGCAGCCCCCTTCCGGTGACAGGGGGCGCCGATGGCTACACCTTC.

The chain recombines TRBV6-1 with TRBJ2-4, with 7 nucleotides matching TRBD1. Looked up from germline, CDR1 is MNHNS and CDR2 is SASEGT. This CDR3 region has 15 residues. J gave up 3 bases and V 5 bases, and 7 bases lay outside the gene matches. CDR3 region: CASSRTGTFKNIQYF. For the CDR3, the DNA is TGTGCCAGCAGTCGGACAGGAACCTTCAAAAACATTCAGTACTTC.

The rearrangement uses TRBV18 and TRBJ2-1, with 7 nucleotides matching TRBD2. Germline V lookup: CDR1 KGHSH, CDR2 LQKENI. The CDR3 contains 16 residues. With 3 bases clipped from V and 5 bases from J, the junction kept 10 bases outside the gene matches. In DNA, the CDR3 is TGTGCCAGCTCACCTTACACGAGCGGGGCAAACAATGAGCAGTTCTTC. As protein: CASSPYTSGANNEQFF.

The chain recombines TRBV19 with TRBJ2-6; TRBD1 aligns across 10 bases. Germline CDR1 reads LNHDA; CDR2 reads SQIVND (reference sequence). Unmatched junction bases numbered 4, after V lost 10 bases and J lost 1 base. CDR3 length equals 15 residues. CDR3 sequence: CATGQGRSGANVLTF. CDR3 DNA: TGTGCCACGGGACAGGGGAGGTCTGGGGCCAACGTCCTGACTTTC.

V gene TRBV6-6 combines with J gene TRBJ2-7; D possibly corresponds to TRBD1 (5 bases). This CDR3 has 13 residues. The germline gives CDR1 MNHNY, CDR2 SVGAGI (reference sequence). V lost 0 bases to trimming and J lost 6 bases, with 9 bases between them. This CDR3 reads CASSYSGDSEQYF. The CDR3 DNA follows: TGTGCCAGCAGTTACTCAGGAGACAGCGAGCAGTACTTC.

In the case of this clone: An end of the junction does not agree with germline; a read error may underlie this. The chain joins TRBV7-7 to TRBJ2-5; 10 bases match TRBD2. From germline, CDR1 is SSHAT and CDR2 FNYEAQ (reference sequence). The CDR3 sequence is 14 residues long. The CDR3 DNA follows: TGTGCTAGCAGCTTAGCGGGGACTAGCGTAGCCCAGTACTTC. Residues: CASSLAGTSVAQYF. The full variable domain, completed using reference TRBV7-7 and TRBJ2-5, is GAGVSQSPRYKVTKRGQDVTLRCDPISSHATLYWYQQALGQGPEFLTYFNYEAQPDKSGLPSDRFSAERPEGSISTLTIQRTEQRDSAMYRCASSLAGTSVAQYFGPGTRLLVL.

The CDR3 here is CVGTGGVGLSPLHF. CDR3 nucleotides: TGTGTCGGGACAGGGGGCGTTGGTCTGTCACCCCTCCACTTT. This rearrangement joins TRBV30 to TRBJ1-6; 12 nucleotides align to TRBD1. CDR1 and CDR2 from the germline V gene are GTSNPN and SVGIG (reference sequence). The CDR3 sequence is 14 residues long.

The rearrangement links TRBV27 to TRBJ1-3; 8 bases fit TRBD1. This CDR3 is 14 amino acids long. The V gene's germline CDR1 is MNHEY and CDR2 SMNVEV (reference sequence). V trimming: 5 bases; J trimming: 4 bases; junction bases outside the gene matches: 4. This chain's CDR3 is CASSARQGGNTIYF. CDR3 coding DNA: TGTGCCAGCAGTGCCAGACAGGGGGGAAACACCATATATTTT.

The gene calls are TRBV7-9 and TRBJ2-3; 9 bases are shared with TRBD2. This CDR3 spans 16 amino acids. The V gene end was trimmed by 5 bases and the J gene end by 14 bases; junction bases not matched to a gene: 20. Germline V gene sequence: CDR1 SEHNR, CDR2 FQNEAQ (reference sequence). CDR3 nucleotide sequence: TGTGCCAGCAGCCCTACAAGCGGTGGCGGGGGGGCCGGGTCGTATTTT. Amino acids: CASSPTSGGGGAGSYF.

The rearrangement joins TRBV9 to TRBJ1-1; no clear D. The CDR3 totals 13 residues. Trimming shortened V by 2 bases and J by 3 bases, and 8 bases separated the two germline ends. Germline lookup yields CDR1 SGDLS and CDR2 YYNGEE. The chain's CDR3 is CASSVTDYTEAFF. In nucleotides, the CDR3 is TGTGCCAGCAGCGTCACAGATTACACTGAAGCTTTCTTT.

DNA for the CDR3: TGCAGCGGCTATAACACTGAAGCTTTCTTT. Its protein is CSGYNTEAFF. J is TRBJ1-1 and V is TRBV29-1; D call uncertain. The CDR3 covers 10 residues. The V and J ends lost 7 bases and 2 bases respectively, with 5 bases between them. Germline CDR1 is SQVTM and CDR2 is ANQGSEA. Supplemented by reference TRBV29-1 and TRBJ1-1, the full variable domain reads SAVISQKPSRDICQRGTSLTIQCQVDSQVTMMFWYRQQPGQSLTLIATANQGSEATYESGFVIDKFPISRPNLTFSTLTVSNMSPEDSSIYLCSGYNTEAFFGQGTRLTVV.

The count of this clone is one. The chain employs TRBV6-1 and TRBJ2-1, with 9 bases lining up with TRBD2. V was pared by 6 bases and J by 4 bases, with 7 bases of the junction left unmatched. Germline CDR1 MNHNS, CDR2 SASEGT. CDR3 length: 15 amino acids. The CDR3 DNA follows: TGTGCCAGCAGCCCGGCTAGCGGGGAGTACAATGAGCAGTTCTTC. This gives the protein CASSPASGEYNEQFF.

This sequence joins TRBV6-5 and TRBJ2-7; possible D gene TRBD1, 5 bases. Germline V gene lookup returns CDR1 MNHEY and CDR2 SVGAGI. The CDR3 runs to 13 residues. Trimming pared 5 bases from V and 0 bases from J, leaving 8 bases between. CDR3 loop: CASSTDTSYEQYF. The CDR3 DNA follows: TGTGCCAGCAGTACGGACACCTCCTACGAGCAGTACTTC.

CDR3 sequence (DNA): TGCGCCAGCAGCTTGGGCGGGGGGGTATACGAGCAGTACTTC. Translated: CASSLGGGVYEQYF. The chain joins TRBV5-1 to TRBJ2-7, with 9 bases lining up with TRBD2. Germline-derived CDR1 and CDR2 are SGHRS and YFSETQ. The CDR3 contains 14 residues. V was pared by 0 bases and J by 4 bases, with 2 bases of the junction left unmatched.

The rearrangement joins TRBV4-3 to TRBJ2-6; a weak D match, TRBD1 (6 bases). Germline V gene lookup returns CDR1 LGHNA and CDR2 YSLEER. The V end was cut by 0 bases, the J end by 2 bases, with 17 bases between. This CDR3 spans 19 amino acids. CDR3 residues: CASSQEGPTGLAGANVLTF. As DNA, the CDR3 is TGCGCCAGCAGCCAAGAAGGGCCAACAGGGTTAGCTGGGGCCAACGTCCTGACTTTC.

In its sample, this clone was seen once. The chain recombines TRBV6-6 with TRBJ1-1, with D perhaps matching TRBD1 (5 bases). CDR1 is MNHNY, CDR2 SVGAGI, per germline (reference sequence). V was pared by 0 bases and J by 4 bases, with 6 bases between. The CDR3 consists of 13 residues. In nucleotides, the CDR3 is TGTGCCAGCAGTTACTCTCAGGGCACTGAAGCTTTCTTT. It specifies CASSYSQGTEAFF.

This rearrangement joins TRBV27 to TRBJ1-5; weak D call: TRBD1 (6 bases). Germline assignment: CDR1 MNHEY and CDR2 SMNVEV (reference sequence). There are 15 residues in the CDR3. V lost 5 bases, J lost 3 bases, and 14 bases lay in between. CDR3 nucleotides: TGTGCCAGCAGTGCGCGGACAGCACCCAATCAGCCCCAGCATTTT. Translated, it gives CASSARTAPNQPQHF.